A single sample gave rise to the 24 T cell receptor beta chains below, sequenced in a study of cytotoxic CD8 clonotypes in ibrutinib-treated CLL (TCRdb year 2021). What the time point label conveys for this sample: around 2 years on ibrutinib. The method was the immunoSEQ multiplex PCR assay. This is the immuneACCESS table as TCRdb keeps it, with only in-frame sequences that have V and J called. A part of the clones is gone; compared with another copy, unresolved V genes explain less than half, and the rest is unexplained. The sample records fewer than 50,000 clones, approximately 65% of which are singletons. About a fifth of the sample belongs to the ten largest clones. The sequenced sample was PBMCs, obtained after 24 months of ibrutinib treatment. All receptors come from a human donor with chronic lymphocytic leukemia.

The chain couples TRBV6-4 to TRBJ2-2; 10 positions agree with TRBD2. The length of the CDR3 is 15 residues. Per the germline V gene, CDR1 is MRHNA and CDR2 is SNTAGT. The ends lost 5 bases at V and 5 bases at J; junction bases unmatched: 5. The CDR3 sequence: CASSNSGRQTGELFF. The CDR3 nucleotides read TGTGCCAGCAGTAATAGCGGGAGGCAAACCGGGGAGCTGTTTTTT.

The V call is TRBV28, the J call TRBJ2-5, with TRBD2 as a possible D gene (6 bases). Germline V lookup: CDR1 MDHEN, CDR2 SYDVKM. V was pared by 6 bases and J by 5 bases, with 16 bases between. This CDR3 has 14 residues. This CDR3 is CASRRVRLVETQYF. CDR3 in DNA: TGTGCCAGCAGAAGAGTCCGACTAGTGGAGACCCAGTACTTC.

The chain carries TRBV15 and TRBJ1-2; 9 positions match TRBD1. The trim removed 0 bases at V and 13 bases at J, leaving 9 bases unmatched. The CDR3 loop spans 14 amino acids. The germline V gene has CDR1 LNHNV and CDR2 YYDKDF (reference sequence). CDR3 amino acids: CATSRDLLQGAFTF. CDR3 in DNA: TGTGCCACCAGCAGAGATCTGCTACAGGGGGCCTTCACCTTC.

This chain joins TRBV27 and TRBJ1-2, with a weak D call TRBD1 (6 bases). The germline V gene has CDR1 MNHEY and CDR2 SMNVEV (reference sequence). V lost 3 bases to trimming and J lost 4 bases, with 12 bases between them. This CDR3 spans 14 amino acids. CDR3 bases: TGTGCCAGCAGTTTTAACAGGGACGTCTATGGCTACACCTTC. Its translation is CASSFNRDVYGYTF.

This clone was observed a few times. The gene calls are TRBV7-9 and TRBJ1-1; 7 bases are a match to TRBD1. V dropped 4 bases and J dropped 4; count of bases not matched to a gene: 12. Germline assignment: CDR1 SEHNR and CDR2 FQNEAQ (reference sequence). The CDR3 is 16 residues long. The CDR3, as DNA: TGTGCCAGCAGCTCCCCCCCCGGGACAGCGGGCACTGAAGCTTTCTTT. It codes for CASSSPPGTAGTEAFF.

The V gene is TRBV6-6, the J gene TRBJ2-7; D remains unclear. The CDR3 has 16 residues. CDR1 and CDR2 (germline): MNHNY, SVGAGI (reference sequence). V was cut by 0 bases and J by 0 bases, with 12 bases left in between. CDR3 protein: CASSYSPQTSSYEQYF. The CDR3 region has the DNA TGTGCCAGCAGTTACTCGCCACAGACGAGCTCCTACGAGCAGTACTTC.

The CDR3 DNA follows: TGTGCCAGCAGATTCACAGGGGGGGGCTACACCTTC. Protein: CASRFTGGGYTF. The genes are TRBV27 and TRBJ1-2; 8 bases are shared with TRBD1. The trim removed 6 bases at V and 8 bases at J, leaving 5 bases unmatched. Germline V lookup: CDR1 MNHEY, CDR2 SMNVEV (reference sequence). This CDR3 contains 12 residues.

The chain carries TRBV6-5 and TRBJ1-2, with 7 bases lining up with TRBD1. The V gene end was trimmed by 7 bases and the J gene end by 4 bases; junction bases not matched to a gene: 9. The CDR3 has 14 amino acids. Germline V gives CDR1 MNHEY, CDR2 SVGAGI. CDR3: CASTATGDGYGYTF. The CDR3 nucleotides read TGTGCCAGCACCGCCACAGGGGACGGCTATGGCTACACCTTC.

CDR3 in DNA: TGTGCCAGCAGTTCGACAGGGGGAGGTCAGCCCCAGCATTTT. Encoded protein: CASSSTGGGQPQHF. This chain connects TRBV27 to TRBJ1-5, with 9 bases fitting TRBD1. Germline V gene sequence: CDR1 MNHEY, CDR2 SMNVEV (reference sequence). The V and J ends lost 4 bases and 6 bases, in that order; junction bases with no gene match: 4. This CDR3 region has 14 residues.

The V gene is TRBV10-1, the J gene TRBJ1-3, with 7 positions matching TRBD1. This CDR3 has 18 amino acids. CDR1 WNHNN and CDR2 SYGVQD come from the germline V gene (reference sequence). V was clipped by 4 bases and J by 0 bases; unmatched bases: 12. DNA of the CDR3: TGCGCCAGCAGTGCGGATAGGGACAGAAATCTCTCTGGAAACACCATATATTTT. It specifies CASSADRDRNLSGNTIYF.

The chain recombines TRBV27 with TRBJ1-1, with 7 positions matching TRBD1. Losses at the gene ends were 3 bases for V and 4 bases for J; bases not matched to a gene: 5. The CDR3 is 14 amino acids. Germline assignment: CDR1 MNHEY and CDR2 SMNVEV (reference sequence). The CDR3 loop reads CASSFQGDVTEAFF. CDR3 nucleotides: TGTGCCAGCAGTTTTCAGGGGGATGTCACTGAAGCTTTCTTT.

This rearrangement joins TRBV2 to TRBJ2-2; 9 bases match TRBD2. V shed 7 bases, J shed 1 base, and the junction held 7 bases outside the gene matches. The germline V gene has CDR1 SNHLY and CDR2 FYNNEI. The CDR3 length is 16 residues. DNA of the CDR3: TGTGCCAGCAACCCCGTGACTAGCGGGAACACCGGGGAGCTGTTTTTT. It encodes CASNPVTSGNTGELFF.

This chain links TRBV6-1 with TRBJ2-2; maybe TRBD2 (5 bases). Germline assignment: CDR1 MNHNS and CDR2 SASEGT. The CDR3 is made up of 17 amino acids. Trimming pared 3 bases from V and 3 bases from J, leaving 17 bases between. CDR3 amino acids: CASSEAPGLEYTGELFF. In nucleotides, the CDR3 is TGTGCCAGCAGTGAGGCCCCGGGGTTAGAGTACACCGGGGAGCTGTTTTTT.

The rearrangement joins TRBV7-2 to TRBJ1-2, with D uncertain. Trimming took off 0 bases at V and 2 bases at J, with 4 bases between the two ends. The germline V gene encodes CDR1 SGHTA and CDR2 FQGNSA. CDR3 length equals 13 residues. The CDR3 region is CASSLAGNYGYTF. In nucleotides, the CDR3 is TGTGCCAGCAGCTTAGCAGGGAACTATGGCTACACCTTC. Supplemented by reference TRBV7-2 and TRBJ1-2, the full variable domain reads GAGVSQSPSNKVTEKGKDVELRCDPISGHTALYWYRQSLGQGLEFLIYFQGNSAPDKSGLPSDRFSAERTGGSVSTLTIQRTQQEDSAVYLCASSLAGNYGYTFGSGTRLTVV.

This clone was seen a single time. This chain connects TRBV27 to TRBJ2-7; TRBD2 matches 8 bases. CDR1 and CDR2 (germline): MNHEY, SMNVEV (reference sequence). J lost 3 bases, V lost 6 bases, and 4 bases had no gene match. The CDR3 consists of 13 residues. CDR3 loop: CASSLGTSYEQYF. The CDR3 DNA reads TGTGCCAGCAGCCTCGGGACTAGCTACGAGCAGTACTTC.

The rearrangement links TRBV5-1 to TRBJ2-7; TRBD1 aligns across 9 bases. The CDR3 covers 14 residues. The germline gives CDR1 SGHRS, CDR2 YFSETQ. The V and J ends lost 4 bases and 3 bases, in that order; junction bases with no gene match: 5. The CDR3 nucleotides are TGCGCCAGCAGCGGGGGGACAGGGCACTACGAGCAGTACTTC. Translation: CASSGGTGHYEQYF.

This clone occurred many times. J is TRBJ2-1 and V is TRBV30; tentative D call: TRBD1 (6 bases). This CDR3 has 14 residues. Germline V gene data show CDR1 as GTSNPN and CDR2 as SVGIG (reference sequence). Trimming pared 0 bases from V and 8 bases from J, leaving 14 bases between. The CDR3 protein is CAWSVWGRFHEQFF. The CDR3 nucleotides read TGTGCCTGGAGTGTCTGGGGGCGCTTCCATGAGCAGTTCTTC.

The V gene is TRBV2, the J gene TRBJ1-3; a weak D match, TRBD1 (5 bases). V shed 6 bases and J shed 4 bases, with 16 bases lying between them. Germline V gives CDR1 SNHLY, CDR2 FYNNEI. CDR3 size: 15 residues. The CDR3 here is CASRLTGVEGNTIYF. For the CDR3, the DNA is TGTGCCAGCAGGCTAACGGGGGTAGAAGGAAACACCATATATTTT.

The chain recombines TRBV29-1 with TRBJ1-1; D not resolved. Germline V gene lookup returns CDR1 SQVTM and CDR2 ANQGSEA. This CDR3 has 13 residues. V was shortened by 5 bases and J by 4 bases, with 14 bases between the two germline ends. The CDR3 spells CSVRTQHGTEAFF. The CDR3 DNA reads TGCAGCGTTCGGACTCAACACGGCACTGAAGCTTTCTTT.

There are a few counts of this clone. The chain carries TRBV7-2 and TRBJ2-4, with 10 bases matching TRBD1. Germline V CDR1 and CDR2: SGHTA, FQGNSA. The CDR3 has 16 amino acids. Trimming cost V 3 bases and J 8 bases; bases outside gene matches: 10. The CDR3 bases are TGTGCCAGCAGCTTCTCCGGGACAGGGGAGAGGTACATTCAGTACTTC. This codes for CASSFSGTGERYIQYF.

In this sample, this clone turned up a few times. V is TRBV9 and J is TRBJ1-1, with D unresolved. Trimming cost V 4 bases and J 6 bases, with 10 bases left between them. From germline, CDR1 is SGDLS and CDR2 YYNGEE. CDR3 size: 12 residues. CDR3 in amino acids: CASSPNMAEAFF. DNA of the CDR3: TGTGCCAGCAGCCCCAATATGGCTGAAGCTTTCTTT.

Details on this clone: The junction departs from the called germline gene at one end, perhaps through a read error. The chain carries TRBV29-1 and TRBJ2-5; 14 bases are a match to TRBD2. Germline V gene data show CDR1 as SQVTM and CDR2 as ANQGSEA. This CDR3 is built from 14 residues. The CDR3, as DNA: TGCAGCGTTGAGGTCGGACTAGCGGGAGGACCGACAAACTTC. Its translation is CSVEVGLAGGPTNF. Combining the CDR3 with reference TRBV29-1 and TRBJ2-5 gives the whole variable domain SAVISQKPSRDICQRGTSLTIQCQVDSQVTMMFWYRQQPGQSLTLIATANQGSEATYESGFVIDKFPISRPNLTFSTLTVSNMSPEDSSIYLCSVEVGLAGGPTNFGPGTRLLVL.

This clone has only a few counts. The genes are TRBV5-1 and TRBJ1-3; 8 positions agree with TRBD1. The CDR3 contains 17 residues. Looked up from germline, CDR1 is SGHRS and CDR2 is YFSETQ. Losses at the gene ends were 4 bases for V and 0 bases for J; bases not matched to a gene: 9. CDR3 sequence (DNA): TGCGCCAGCAGCCTGGGACAGGCAGGCAGCTCTGGAAACACCATATATTTT. Amino acid sequence: CASSLGQAGSSGNTIYF.

The chain couples TRBV19 to TRBJ1-2; TRBD1 might be the D (5 bases). This CDR3 spans 14 amino acids. The germline V gene encodes CDR1 LNHDA and CDR2 SQIVND (reference sequence). V was trimmed by 3 bases and J by 4 bases, leaving 12 bases between them. This CDR3 is CASSIPGTFYGYTF. CDR3 sequence (DNA): TGTGCCAGTAGTATCCCCGGGACTTTCTATGGCTACACCTTC.